The 8 T cell receptor beta chains presented below share a single source sample, sequenced in a study of blood T cells in healthy people across ages (dated by TCRdb to between 2014 and 2017). Library preparation employed 5' RACE. Instrument on record: Illumina HiSeq 2500. A second PCR of roughly 6 to 12 cycles was run with a J-beta primer mix and a sample-barcoded 5' primer. The public reads were reprocessed in TCRdb via fastp at Q25 and MiXCR, keeping in-frame beta chains. Rows are unified per CDR3 protein, each entry keeping the most common DNA and genes. The table for this sample lists 850,000 or so distinct CDR3 sequences; roughly 26% of them were counted only once. 15% to 20% of the sample comes from the top ten. Input material: blood. These receptors all come from a woman aged 80 or older in good health.

This clonotype has ten or more counts. This chain connects TRBV27 to TRBJ2-5; D might be TRBD2 (6 bases). Germline V CDR1 and CDR2: MNHEY, SMNVEV (reference sequence). Trimming took 3 bases from V and 3 from J, leaving 17 bases between them. The CDR3 contains 16 residues. CDR3 nucleotides: TGTGCCAGCAGTTTTATAGGACAAGGAGGGGAAGAGACCCAGTACTTC. Residues: CASSFIGQGGEETQYF.

This clonotype occurred many times. This sequence joins TRBV14 and TRBJ1-2; possibly TRBD1 for D (5 bases). Germline values: CDR1 SGHDN, CDR2 FVKESK. V was shortened by 5 bases and J by 6 bases, with 13 bases between the two germline ends. This CDR3 contains 13 residues. The CDR3 is CASSIEGRHGYTF. Here the CDR3 DNA reads TGTGCCAGCAGCATTGAGGGGAGACATGGCTACACCTTC. The full variable domain, its missing parts supplied by reference TRBV14 and TRBJ1-2, is EAGVTQFPSHSVIEKGQTVTLRCDPISGHDNLYWYRRVMGKEIKFLLHFVKESKQDESGMPNNRFLAERTGGTYSTLKVQPAELEDSGVYFCASSIEGRHGYTFGSGTRLTVV.

This clonotype has a count of ten or more. CDR3 bases: TGCAGTGCTGACAGGGTTCCGAACAATGAGCAGTTCTTC. Translation: CSADRVPNNEQFF. The chain employs TRBV20-1 and TRBJ2-1, with TRBD1 matching over 7 bases. The CDR3 spans 13 residues. The junction had 6 bases not matched to a gene; V was cut back by 5 bases and J by 5 bases. Germline V gives CDR1 DFQATT, CDR2 SNEGSKA (reference sequence).

In its sample, this clonotype was seen a few times. The chain combines TRBV6-2 or TRBV6-3 with TRBJ2-7; the D is unclear. The CDR3 is made up of 18 amino acids. Germline V gene data show CDR1 as MNHEY and CDR2 as SVGEGT. V was trimmed by 0 bases and J by 0 bases, leaving 18 bases between them. Here the CDR3 reads CASSYSYGRSSSSYEQYF. The CDR3 coding sequence is TGTGCCAGCAGTTACTCGTATGGCAGGAGCTCCAGCTCCTACGAGCAGTACTTC.

Note on this clonotype: This may be a read error: a much more frequent sequence differs by one nucleotide. The rearrangement links TRBV19 to TRBJ2-7, with a possible D match to TRBD1 (5 bases). CDR1 is LNHDA, CDR2 SQIVND, per germline (reference sequence). There are 15 residues in the CDR3. V lost 5 bases and J lost 7, with 21 bases in between. The CDR3 DNA reads TGTGCCAGTAGTTCCAGGGTAGACACATACAATGAGCAGTACTTC. Translating gives CASSSRVDTYNEQYF.

This clonotype appeared a few times. The gene calls are TRBV30 and TRBJ1-2, with unresolved D. Trimming removed 0 bases from V and 3 bases from J, with 14 bases in between. Germline CDR1 reads GTSNPN; CDR2 reads SVGIG (reference sequence). This CDR3 is built from 15 residues. CDR3: CAWSVWAVGDYGYTF. CDR3 in DNA: TGTGCCTGGAGTGTATGGGCGGTCGGCGACTATGGCTACACCTTC.

The chain employs TRBV27 and TRBJ2-1; D is possibly TRBD1 or TRBD2 (6 bases each). The CDR3 is 20 residues long. Germline loops: CDR1 MNHEY, CDR2 SMNVEV (reference sequence). Trimming cost V 3 bases and J 8 bases, with 32 bases left between them. The DNA for the CDR3 is TGTGCCAGCAGTTTTCCGGGAGTCAGGGGCTCAAAAGACCCATATCATGAGCAGTTCTTC. Protein product: CASSFPGVRGSKDPYHEQFF.

This clonotype was seen a handful of times. Germline is not matched at one junction end, which may reflect a read error. The chain has TRBV2 and TRBJ1-5; 7 bases are a match to TRBD1. CDR3 size: 14 residues. The germline gives CDR1 SNHLY, CDR2 FYNNEI. The CDR3 nucleotides are TGTGTCAGCAGGGGGACAGATAGCAACCAGCCCCAGCATTTT. This encodes CVSRGTDSNQPQHF.